Listed below are T cell receptor beta chains from one sample, sequenced in a study of blood T cell repertoires in COVID-19. Only in-frame clones appear in the TCRdb table, and some are missing; sequencing was by immunoSEQ multiplex PCR. This sample carries around 230,000 clones, around 86% of them seen once, and the ten largest clones take 11%. The specimen was peripheral blood. The receptors originated from a man in his forties or fifties with COVID-19, enrolled during active disease. CDR3s include the opening cysteine and the closing phenylalanine or tryptophan. A D gene is named only where the DNA matches it firmly. The listing skips clone size in some rows; elsewhere it reads once, few, many or a size class.

CDR3nt	CDR3aa	v_gene	abundance	d_gene	j_gene
TGTGCCAGCAGCTTGGGGGAGGGATCTGATCAGCCCCAGCATTTT	CASSLGEGSDQPQHF	TRBV5-4	.	.	TRBJ1-5
TGCGCCAGCAGCGGGGGGGCACGGACAGATACGCAGTATTTT	CASSGGARTDTQYF	TRBV5-1	.	.	TRBJ2-3
TGTGCCAGCAGCTTGGAGTGGGCAGTCACCGGGGAGCTGTTTTTT	CASSLEWAVTGELFF	TRBV5-5	.	.	TRBJ2-2
TGTGCCAGTAGTAGCTCTAACAATGAAAAACTGTTTTTT	CASSSSNNEKLFF	TRBV19	.	.	TRBJ1-4
TGTGCTAGTGCCCGGGACAGATCCTACAATGAGCAGTTCTTC	CASARDRSYNEQFF	TRBV12-5	.	TRBD1	TRBJ2-1
TGCGCCAGCAGTGAGTTGGGGGCTGGCACTGAAGCTTTCTTT	CASSELGAGTEAFF	TRBV10-2	.	.	TRBJ1-1
TGCGCCAGCAGTGAGTCGGTGGGACAGGGGGGCGAGCAGTACTTC	CASSESVGQGGEQYF	TRBV10-1	.	TRBD1	TRBJ2-7
TGTGCCAGCAGCTGGCTCGGGACTAGCGGGAGGGGTGAGACCCAGTACTTC	CASSWLGTSGRGETQYF	TRBV11-2	.	TRBD2	TRBJ2-5
TGTGCCAGCAGTTACTCACTCGTTATCTACGAGCAGTACTTC	CASSYSLVIYEQYF	TRBV6-2/TRBV6-3	.	.	TRBJ2-7
TGTGCCTGGGGCCAGGGAACCTACGAGCAGTACTTC	CAWGQGTYEQYF	TRBV30	.	.	TRBJ2-7
TGTGCCAGCAGTCCCGGACAGTACACTGAAGCTTTCTTT	CASSPGQYTEAFF	TRBV12-3/TRBV12-4	.	.	TRBJ1-1
TGTGCCAGCAGACCGGGGGGGAGGGGGCTTCCACGCTTC	CASRPGGRGLPRF	TRBV12-3/TRBV12-4	.	TRBD1	TRBJ1-2
TGTGCCAGCAGTTACACTAGCGGGAGCAGGTACAATGAGCAGTTCTTC	CASSYTSGSRYNEQFF	TRBV6-6	.	TRBD2	TRBJ2-1
TGTGCCAGCAGTTCGTACCGGGGTAACTATGGCTACACCTTC	CASSSYRGNYGYTF	TRBV6-6	.	.	TRBJ1-2
TGTGCCAGTAGTATTAACCGTGAGACCGGGGAGCTGTTTTTT	CASSINRETGELFF	TRBV19	.	.	TRBJ2-2
TGTGCCATCAGTGAGACGACAGGGGCTGAAGAGACCCAGTACTTC	CAISETTGAEETQYF	TRBV10-3	.	TRBD1	TRBJ2-5
TGTGCCAGCTCACCCGAAGCTGGGGGACTTTTCTCCTACAATGAGCAGTTCTTC	CASSPEAGGLFSYNEQFF	TRBV18	few	.	TRBJ2-1
TGTGCCAGCAGCCCTCTGAATGGGGAGGCCTCCGTCCTTCAATTCTTC	CASSPLNGEASVLQFF	TRBV3-1/TRBV3-2	.	.	TRBJ2-1
TGCGCCAGCAGTGAGAGAACTAGCGGTCCCTACGAGCAGTACTTC	CASSERTSGPYEQYF	TRBV10-1	.	TRBD2	TRBJ2-7
TGCGCCAGCAGCTTTTTTACGGACAGGTGGAATTCACCCCTCCACTTT	CASSFFTDRWNSPLHF	TRBV5-1	.	TRBD1	TRBJ1-6
TGTGCCAGCAGCTTAGAGGGACACCCAAATAATTCACCCCTCCACTTT	CASSLEGHPNNSPLHF	TRBV7-8	.	.	TRBJ1-6
TGCGCCAGCAGCCCCGGGACAGGGGAGGAAAAACTGTTTTTT	CASSPGTGEEKLFF	TRBV5-1	once	TRBD1	TRBJ1-4
TGTGCCAGCAGCCACTCGGGGGAGGGTACGCAGTATTTT	CASSHSGEGTQYF	TRBV3-1/TRBV3-2	.	TRBD2	TRBJ2-3
TGTGCCAGCAGCCCGGACAGACCGAACACCGGGGAGCTGTTTTTT	CASSPDRPNTGELFF	TRBV7-9	.	.	TRBJ2-2
TGTGCCAGCAGCTTAGGGACAAGCCATGGCTACACCTTC	CASSLGTSHGYTF	TRBV5-6	.	.	TRBJ1-2
TGTGCCAGCAGCCCCGGACAGGGAGGCACGGAGACCCAGTACTTC	CASSPGQGGTETQYF	TRBV11-2	.	TRBD1	TRBJ2-5
TGTGCCAGTATTCAGCGGGAGTTGTACTCCTACGAGCAGTACTTC	CASIQRELYSYEQYF	TRBV19	.	TRBD2	TRBJ2-7